This is a list of T cell receptor beta chains from one sample in a study of T cells in Graves' hyperthyroidism and ophthalmopathy. Each CDR3 protein gets one entry after TCRdb re-called the multiplex PCR reads with MiXCR. The repertoire holds about 840,000 distinct CDR3 sequences, with over 35% as singletons. Specimen: blood. These receptors were taken from a man between 18 and 35 years old with Graves' hyperthyroidism. The conserved cysteine and the conserved F or W are not part of the CDR3 here. A D gene is named only where the DNA matches it firmly. Not every row has a clone size; where given, it reads once, few, many or a size class.

j_call clone_size d_call v_call cdr3_aa
TRBJ1-5 . TRBD1 TRBV10-3 VISDRGNSNQPQH
TRBJ2-7 many . TRBV15 ATSSSLAYEQY
TRBJ1-4 . TRBD1 TRBV7-2 ASSLRGTGVATNEKLF
TRBJ2-5 many . TRBV7-8 ASSLDWGIGETQY
TRBJ1-4 . TRBD1 TRBV10-3 ATDPGQGGEKLF
TRBJ2-5 many . TRBV19 ASSIQETQY
TRBJ2-7 many TRBD1 TRBV20-1 SAERRDSEQY
TRBJ1-2 . TRBD1 TRBV10-3 AIGTGIYGYT
TRBJ2-7 many TRBD1 TRBV7-9 ASSPDRAFEQY
TRBJ1-6 . . TRBV27 ASTLTGGNSPLH
TRBJ2-5 . . TRBV4-2 ASSQEASELRTQY
TRBJ2-6 . . TRBV5-4 ASKLSGHPSGANVLT
TRBJ2-7 . . TRBV7-6 ASSPVGSWEQY
TRBJ1-2 . TRBD1 TRBV6-5 ASSSPHQGVGGYT
TRBJ1-2 . . TRBV2 ASRGAGSYGYT
TRBJ2-7 . . TRBV5-5 ASHTDFYEQY
TRBJ1-1 few . TRBV12-3/TRBV12-4 ASSPGVPNTEAF
TRBJ1-6 . . TRBV5-1 ASSLDPPGAVSPLH
TRBJ2-6 . TRBD1 TRBV7-2 ASSQDRGSSGANVLT